These 6 T cell receptor beta chains were sequenced from one sample in a study of patients and donors after allogeneic stem cell transplantation. TCRdb used MiXCR to reprocess the RT-PCR reads, holding one entry per CDR3 protein. Altogether under 200,000 distinct CDR3 sequences are present, approximately 30% being singletons, with the ten largest covering 2.5% to 3.5%. The specimen was blood, either unsorted or a sorted T cell fraction (not recorded which). These receptor sequences come from a human donor who was either an allogeneic HSCT recipient or a stem cell or donor lymphocyte infusion donor (not recorded which). It is not recorded whose cells these are; they may come from a transplant donor.

The chain links TRBV21-1 to TRBJ2-3. TRBV21-1 is deemed a pseudogene. This CDR3 has 16 residues. CDR3 bases: TGTGCCAGCAGCAGCCGGATTATCCTACGCACAGATACGCAGTATTTT. Protein: CASSSRIILRTDTQYF.

This clonotype was seen a handful of times. The chain couples TRBV7-2 to TRBJ2-3; tentatively, D is TRBD2 (6 bases). This CDR3 contains 13 residues. CDR1 is SGHTA and CDR2 is FQGNSA in the germline V gene. V was shortened by 8 bases and J by 0 bases, with 9 bases between the two germline ends. The CDR3 DNA reads as TGTGCCAGCCGTAGCGGTAGCACAGATACGCAGTATTTT. This codes for CASRSGSTDTQYF.

This chain uses TRBV24-1 with TRBJ1-1; D is possibly TRBD1 (5 bases). The CDR3 extends over 16 amino acids. Per the germline V gene, CDR1 is KGHDR and CDR2 is SFDVKD. V was trimmed by 5 bases and J by 1 base, leaving 16 bases between them. CDR3 amino acids: CATSAVFPGPNTEAFF. In nucleotides, the CDR3 is TGTGCCACCAGTGCGGTTTTCCCGGGGCCGAACACTGAAGCTTTCTTT.

The chain couples TRBV20-1 to TRBJ2-2; weak D call: TRBD1 (6 bases). The V gene lost 1 base and the J gene lost 0 bases, with 12 bases spanning the gap. The CDR3 is 16 amino acids. Looked up from germline, CDR1 is DFQATT and CDR2 is SNEGSKA (reference sequence). The CDR3 bases are TGCAGTGCTAGAGGGACAGCTCTTCCGAACACCGGGGAGCTGTTTTTT. Translating gives CSARGTALPNTGELFF.

This clonotype was picked up a small number of times. The chain carries TRBV28 and TRBJ2-1; D possibly corresponds to TRBD2 (6 bases). CDR3 length: 15 residues. The germline CDR1 and CDR2 sequences are MDHEN and SYDVKM. Trimming cost V 5 bases and J 7 bases, with 18 bases left between them. Here the CDR3 reads CASSLGPWAGNEQFF. The CDR3 DNA sequence: TGTGCCAGCAGTCTAGGGCCCTGGGCGGGGAATGAGCAGTTCTTC.

The genes are TRBV3-1 and TRBJ2-2; 11 positions agree with TRBD2. CDR3 length equals 19 residues. Germline lookup yields CDR1 LGHDT and CDR2 YNNKEL (reference sequence). The V gene end was trimmed by 3 bases and the J gene end by 2 bases; junction bases not matched to a gene: 11. Here the CDR3 reads CASSHPGLAAPINTGELFF. CDR3 nucleotide sequence: TGTGCCAGCAGCCATCCGGGACTAGCGGCTCCCATTAACACCGGGGAGCTGTTTTTT. The variable domain in full, completed from reference TRBV3-1 and TRBJ2-2, reads DTAVSQTPKYLVTQMGNDKSIKCEQNLGHDTMYWYKQDSKKFLKIMFSYNNKELIINETVPNRFSPKSPDKAHLNLHINSLELGDSAVYFCASSHPGLAAPINTGELFFGEGSRLTVL.